This T cell receptor (beta chain) originates from a study of radiotherapy plus CTLA-4 blockade in lung cancer. Study-wide context: Objective response rate was 18%; disease control rate, about 31%.

Clones were read by immunoSEQ multiplex PCR, and TCRdb kept only the in-frame ones, dropping some. The repertoire holds about 45,000 clones, with approximately 79% as singletons. Study observations and caveats: The best prediction of response reportedly came from early blood T cell clone dynamics, with interferon-beta. Subsequent to radiotherapy plus ipilimumab, tumor-derived TCR clones underwent expansion in blood.

Points on this clone: Antigen: not known.

The ends lost 5 bases at V and 1 base at J; junction bases unmatched: 8. Germline V gene sequence: CDR1 SGHDT, CDR2 YYEEEE. The CDR3 is 17 amino acids. The V call is TRBV5-6, the J call TRBJ1-4; 10 bases fit TRBD1. The source material was peripheral blood, sampled from a patient treated with radiotherapy plus ipilimumab. This TCR came from a human donor with non-small cell lung cancer who had stable disease on radiotherapy plus ipilimumab. The CDR3 loop reads CASSGTGELETNEKLFF. CDR3 sequence (DNA): TGTGCCAGCAGTGGGACAGGGGAATTAGAAACTAATGAAAAACTGTTTTTT.